The present entry profiles one T cell receptor beta chain with its context. Its antigen is not identified. These data are taken from a study of a mutant IDH1 vaccine in newly diagnosed glioma. Study in general: Vaccination was launched 4-6 weeks after radiotherapy alone, or with temozolomide cycles. The sex distribution of treated patients was 62.5% male and approximately 40% female, with a mean age of roughly 40 years. Patients' prior therapy spanned radiotherapy, temozolomide, or both; most underwent both.

Study conclusions and caveats: Seemingly, pseudoprogression had no relation to changes in the top peripheral T cell clonotypes.

Per germline, CDR1 MNHNY and CDR2 SVGAGI (reference sequence). CDR3 length: 13 amino acids. The trim removed 7 bases at V and 2 bases at J, leaving 5 bases unmatched. Time point denoted: week 5, during vaccination. In every dose of vaccine, 300 ug of mutant IDH1 20-mer peptide was given alongside topical imiquimod. TCRdb's copy holds only in-frame clones and misses some; the assay was immunoSEQ multiplex PCR. The sample lists roughly 51,000 clones, around 82% occurring once. The source material was PBMCs, sampled from a glioma patient whose treatment included an IDH1 peptide vaccine. The gene calls are TRBV6-6 and TRBJ2-7, with 7 bases that match TRBD1. This sequence originates from a young woman with glioma. Some clones in this sample may be carry-over from other donors' samples. The CDR3 nucleotides are TGTGCCAGCACCCGGACAGGAGCCTACGAGCAGTACTTC. Protein sequence: CASTRTGAYEQYF.